This T cell receptor (beta chain) derives from a study of blood T cells in healthy people across ages. A second about 7 to 11 cycle PCR used barcoded and J-beta primers. TCRdb fed the 5' RACE reads into MiXCR, producing one record per CDR3 protein. The sample shows about 1 million distinct CDR3 sequences, over 35% of them seen only once. CDR3 size: 16 residues. The V end was cut by 0 bases, the J end by 5 bases, with 13 bases between. The germline CDR1 and CDR2 sequences are LGHNA and YNFKEQ. No fewer than 5 micrograms of total RNA were isolated from every sample. The V and J genes are TRBV4-2 and TRBJ2-2; TRBD1 might be the D (6 bases). The TCR comes from a woman aged 55-70 years in good health. Sequenced material: blood. The CDR3 region has the DNA TGTGCCAGCAGCCAAGATACGGCCAGGGGAACCGGGGAGCTGTTTTTT. Amino acids: CASSQDTARGTGELFF.